This is a list of T cell receptor beta chains from one sample in a study of blood T cell repertoires in COVID-19. Libraries were prepared by immunoSEQ multiplex PCR; TCRdb keeps only in-frame clonotypes and omits some of them. The table shows over 600,000 clones, with about 87% occurring only once. Sequencing input: peripheral blood. The receptors originated from a woman aged 18 to 35 with acute or convalescent COVID-19. The CDR3 runs from the conserved cysteine through the conserved F or W. Fields, in order: CDR3 protein, CDR3 DNA, J gene, V gene, clone size, D gene. The D gene is left open where the match is weak. Size values are once, few and many counts, or a class for expanded clones, and some rows have none.

CASSLGRPYSGNTIYF	TGTGCCAGCAGCTTAGGCAGGCCCTACTCTGGAAACACCATATATTTT	TRBJ1-3	TRBV13	NA	NA
CASSIVWASNQPQHF	TGTGCCAGTAGTATAGTGTGGGCTAGCAATCAGCCCCAGCATTTT	TRBJ1-5	TRBV19	NA	NA
CAWSVARRPRNTEAFF	TGTGCCTGGAGTGTAGCTCGTCGCCCAAGGAACACTGAAGCTTTCTTT	TRBJ1-1	TRBV30	NA	NA
CASSLVVTNTGELFF	TGTGCCAGCAGCTTAGTAGTAACGAACACCGGGGAGCTGTTTTTT	TRBJ2-2	TRBV5-5	NA	NA
CASSPFFRVQNSPLHF	TGTGCCAGCAGCCCATTTTTCCGGGTGCAGAATTCACCCCTCCACTTT	TRBJ1-6	TRBV21-1	NA	NA
CASSYPVTGDEQYF	TGTGCCAGCAGTTACCCCGTGACAGGGGACGAGCAGTACTTC	TRBJ2-7	TRBV6-6	NA	TRBD1
CASSLPGGGMNEKLFF	TGTGCCAGCAGCCTCCCCGGGGGGGGTATGAATGAAAAACTGTTTTTT	TRBJ1-4	TRBV3-1/TRBV3-2	NA	NA
CASSAAAAGRNTEAFF	TGCGCCAGCAGCGCCGCAGCCGCGGGAAGAAACACTGAAGCTTTCTTT	TRBJ1-1	TRBV5-1	few	NA
CASSQDPDSEKLFF	TGCGCCAGCAGCCAAGACCCGGATAGCGAAAAACTGTTTTTT	TRBJ1-4	TRBV4-3	NA	NA
CAWSVRGGGELFF	TGTGCCTGGAGTGTACGGGGGGGCGGGGAGCTGTTTTTT	TRBJ2-2	TRBV30	NA	TRBD2
CAISDKGNGVSEQFF	TGTGCCATCAGTGATAAAGGGAACGGGGTGAGTGAGCAGTTCTTC	TRBJ2-1	TRBV10-3	once	NA
CASSLMGRGQLNTEAFF	TGTGCCAGCAGCTTAATGGGGCGGGGGCAACTGAACACTGAAGCTTTCTTT	TRBJ1-1	TRBV7-8	NA	NA
CASSFEGGAYNEQFF	TGTGCCAGCAGCTTCGAAGGCGGTGCATACAATGAGCAGTTCTTC	TRBJ2-1	TRBV7-7	once	NA
CASRTGGTEAFF	TGTGCCAGCAGAACAGGGGGCACTGAAGCTTTCTTT	TRBJ1-1	TRBV25-1	NA	TRBD1
CASSLALGQNYGYTF	TGTGCCAGCAGCTTAGCTCTGGGACAGAACTATGGCTACACCTTC	TRBJ1-2	TRBV7-9	NA	TRBD1
CASSQGTGNNEKLFF	TGCGCCAGCAGCCAAGGCACAGGGAATAATGAAAAACTGTTTTTT	TRBJ1-4	TRBV4-1	NA	NA
CASAETGGAISLRAEAFF	TGTGCCAGTGCTGAGACCGGGGGGGCCATATCATTGCGGGCTGAAGCTTTCTTT	TRBJ1-1	TRBV19	NA	NA
CASSYSPRDPQGTQYF	TGTGCCAGCAGTTACTCGCCGAGGGACCCACAGGGCACGCAGTATTTT	TRBJ2-3	TRBV6-2/TRBV6-3	NA	NA
CASSLSTGHPNYGYTF	TGCGCCAGCAGCTTATCAACAGGGCACCCTAACTATGGCTACACCTTC	TRBJ1-2	TRBV5-1	few	NA
CASSPRGGAEIQLNGQFF	TGTGCCAGCAGCCCCCGAGGCGGGGCCGAAATCCAACTCAACGGGCAGTTCTTC	TRBJ2-1	TRBV9	NA	NA
CAWSVSGILATNEKLFF	TGTGCCTGGAGTGTTTCAGGGATACTTGCAACTAATGAAAAACTGTTTTTT	TRBJ1-4	TRBV30	NA	NA
CASGTVSNYGYTF	TGTGCCAGCGGGACAGTTTCTAACTATGGCTACACCTTC	TRBJ1-2	TRBV7-2	once	TRBD1
CASSVDGGGYTDTQYF	TGTGCCAGCAGCGTAGACGGCGGGGGGTACACAGATACGCAGTATTTT	TRBJ2-3	TRBV9	NA	TRBD2
CASRGLSGNTIYF	TGTGCCAGCAGGGGGCTCTCTGGAAACACCATATATTTT	TRBJ1-3	TRBV27	once	NA
CASSEFYRPRGYGYTF	TGCGCCAGCAGTGAGTTTTACCGACCTAGAGGGTATGGCTACACCTTC	TRBJ1-2	TRBV10-2	NA	NA